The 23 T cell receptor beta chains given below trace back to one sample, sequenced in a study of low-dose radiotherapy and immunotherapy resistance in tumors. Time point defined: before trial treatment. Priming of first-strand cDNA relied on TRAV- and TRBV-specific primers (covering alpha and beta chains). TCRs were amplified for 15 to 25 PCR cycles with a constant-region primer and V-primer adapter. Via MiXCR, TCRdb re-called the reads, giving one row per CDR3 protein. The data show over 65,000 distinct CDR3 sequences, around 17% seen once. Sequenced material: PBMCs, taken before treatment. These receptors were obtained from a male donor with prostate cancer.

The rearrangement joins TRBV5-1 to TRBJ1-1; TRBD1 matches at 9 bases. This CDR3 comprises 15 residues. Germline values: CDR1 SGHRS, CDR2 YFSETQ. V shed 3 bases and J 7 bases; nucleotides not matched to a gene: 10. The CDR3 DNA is TGCGCCAGCAGCTCGGGAACAGGGGGCGGGGGTGAAGCTTTCTTT. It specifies CASSSGTGGGGEAFF.

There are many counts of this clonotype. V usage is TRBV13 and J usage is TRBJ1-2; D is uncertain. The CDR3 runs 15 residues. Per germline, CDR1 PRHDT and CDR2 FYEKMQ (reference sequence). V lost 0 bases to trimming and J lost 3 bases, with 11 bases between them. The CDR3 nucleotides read TGTGCCAGCAGCTTAGGTTCGGGTGGCGACTATGGCTACACCTTC. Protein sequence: CASSLGSGGDYGYTF.

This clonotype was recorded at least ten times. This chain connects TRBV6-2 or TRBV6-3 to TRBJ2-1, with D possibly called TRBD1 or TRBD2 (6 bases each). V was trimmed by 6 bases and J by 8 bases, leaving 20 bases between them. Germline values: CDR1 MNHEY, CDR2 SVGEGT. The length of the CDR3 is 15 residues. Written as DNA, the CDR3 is TGTGCCAGCAGGGCGAGGGGGGCGCGGGTTTATGAGCAGTTCTTC. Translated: CASRARGARVYEQFF.

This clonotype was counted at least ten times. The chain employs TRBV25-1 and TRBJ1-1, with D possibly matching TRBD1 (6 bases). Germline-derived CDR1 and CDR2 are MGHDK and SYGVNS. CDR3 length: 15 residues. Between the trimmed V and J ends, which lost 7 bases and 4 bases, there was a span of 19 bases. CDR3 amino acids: CASTPPGRGVTEAFF. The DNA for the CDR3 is TGTGCCAGCACCCCCCCGGGCAGGGGCGTCACTGAAGCTTTCTTT.

The DNA for the CDR3 is TGTGCCAGCAGTTTTTGTGGTTTCTTCCGTCCAGGGAAGGCGCCGAGCAATCAGCCCCAGCATTTT. This sequence encodes CASSFCGFFRPGKAPSNQPQHF. The V and J genes are TRBV6-2 or TRBV6-3 and TRBJ1-5; TRBD1 is a possible D gene (5 bases). The germline gives CDR1 MNHEY, CDR2 SVGEGT. The CDR3 covers 22 residues. Deletions cut 4 bases from V and 1 base from J, with 32 bases between.

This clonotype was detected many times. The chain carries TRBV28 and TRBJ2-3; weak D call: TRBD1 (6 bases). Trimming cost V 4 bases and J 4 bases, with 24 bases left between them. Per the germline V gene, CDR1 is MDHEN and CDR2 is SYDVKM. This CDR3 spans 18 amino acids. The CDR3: CASSSLLLSTGGADTQYF. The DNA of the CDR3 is TGTGCCAGCAGTTCCCTACTCCTATCGACAGGTGGGGCAGATACGCAGTATTTT.

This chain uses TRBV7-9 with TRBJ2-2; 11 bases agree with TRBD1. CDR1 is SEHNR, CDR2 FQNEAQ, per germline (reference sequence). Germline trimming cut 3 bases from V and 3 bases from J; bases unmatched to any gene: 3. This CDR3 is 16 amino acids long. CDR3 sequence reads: CASSFRTGGDTGELFF. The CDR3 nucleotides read TGTGCCAGCAGCTTCCGGACAGGGGGCGACACCGGGGAGCTGTTTTTT.

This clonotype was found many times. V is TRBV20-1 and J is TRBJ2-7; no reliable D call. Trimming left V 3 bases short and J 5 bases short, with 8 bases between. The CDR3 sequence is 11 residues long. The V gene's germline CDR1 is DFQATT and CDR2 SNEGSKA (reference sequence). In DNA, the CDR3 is TGCAGTGCTAGTTCTAACAACGAGCAGTACTTC. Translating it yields CSASSNNEQYF.

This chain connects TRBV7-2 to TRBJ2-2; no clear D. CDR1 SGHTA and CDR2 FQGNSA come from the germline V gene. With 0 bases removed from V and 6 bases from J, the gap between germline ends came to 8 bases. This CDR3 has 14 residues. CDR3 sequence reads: CASSLARLAGELFF. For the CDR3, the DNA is TGTGCCAGCAGCTTAGCGCGGTTGGCCGGGGAGCTGTTTTTT.

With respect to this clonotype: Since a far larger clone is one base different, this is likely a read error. CDR3 DNA sequence: TGTGCCAGCAGCCTGCGAACAGGGGAGTCCGGGGAGCTGTCTTTT. This translates into CASSLRTGESGELSF. The chain links TRBV5-8 to TRBJ2-2; 7 bases line up with TRBD1. Germline V CDR1 and CDR2: SGHTS, YDEGEE. The CDR3 is 15 amino acids.

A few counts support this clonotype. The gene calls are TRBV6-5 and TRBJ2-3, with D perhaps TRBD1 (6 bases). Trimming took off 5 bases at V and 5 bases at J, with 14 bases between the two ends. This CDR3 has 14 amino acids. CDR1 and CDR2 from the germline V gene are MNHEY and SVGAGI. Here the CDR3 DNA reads TGTGCCAGCAGTCGACGGTTACAGGGAGATACGCAGTATTTT. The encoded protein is CASSRRLQGDTQYF.

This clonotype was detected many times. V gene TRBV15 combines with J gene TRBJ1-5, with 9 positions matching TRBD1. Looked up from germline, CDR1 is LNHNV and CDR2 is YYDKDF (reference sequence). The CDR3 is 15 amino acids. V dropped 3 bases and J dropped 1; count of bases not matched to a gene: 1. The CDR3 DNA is TGTGCCACCAGCAGTGACAGGGGGAGCAATCAGCCCCAGCATTTT. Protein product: CATSSDRGSNQPQHF.

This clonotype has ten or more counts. The CDR3 here is CASSVGDSALRAYNSPLHF. CDR3 nucleotides: TGTGCCAGCAGCGTAGGGGACAGTGCCCTAAGGGCCTATAATTCACCCCTCCACTTT. This chain uses TRBV9 with TRBJ1-6; the match to TRBD1 covers 7 bases. From germline, CDR1 is SGDLS and CDR2 YYNGEE. V lost 0 bases to trimming and J lost 2 bases; unmatched junction nucleotides: 11. This CDR3 is built from 19 residues.

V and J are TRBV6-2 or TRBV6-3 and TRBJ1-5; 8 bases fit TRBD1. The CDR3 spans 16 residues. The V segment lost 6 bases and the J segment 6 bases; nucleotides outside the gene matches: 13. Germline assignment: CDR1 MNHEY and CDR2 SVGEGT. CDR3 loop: CASSPRMTGAGQPQHF. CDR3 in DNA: TGTGCCAGCAGCCCACGAATGACAGGGGCGGGTCAGCCCCAGCATTTT.

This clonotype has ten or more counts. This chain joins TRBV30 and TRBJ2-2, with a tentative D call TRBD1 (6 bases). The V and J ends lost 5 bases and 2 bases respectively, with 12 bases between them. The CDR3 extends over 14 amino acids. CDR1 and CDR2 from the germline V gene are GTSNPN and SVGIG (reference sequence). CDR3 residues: CAWVDRPNTGELFF. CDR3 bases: TGTGCCTGGGTGGACAGACCCAACACCGGGGAGCTGTTTTTT. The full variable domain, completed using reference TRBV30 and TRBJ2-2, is SQTIHQWPATLVQPVGSPLSLECTVEGTSNPNLYWYRQAAGRGLQLLFYSVGIGQISSEVPQNLSASRPQDRQFILSSKKLLLSDSGFYLCAWVDRPNTGELFFGEGSRLTVL.

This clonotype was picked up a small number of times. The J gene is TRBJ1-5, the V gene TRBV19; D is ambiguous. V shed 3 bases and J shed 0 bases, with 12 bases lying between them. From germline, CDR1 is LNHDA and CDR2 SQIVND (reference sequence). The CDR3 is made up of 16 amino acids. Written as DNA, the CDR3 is TGTGCCAGTAGTATTCGGCGGCAAATTAGCAATCAGCCCCAGCATTTT. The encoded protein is CASSIRRQISNQPQHF.

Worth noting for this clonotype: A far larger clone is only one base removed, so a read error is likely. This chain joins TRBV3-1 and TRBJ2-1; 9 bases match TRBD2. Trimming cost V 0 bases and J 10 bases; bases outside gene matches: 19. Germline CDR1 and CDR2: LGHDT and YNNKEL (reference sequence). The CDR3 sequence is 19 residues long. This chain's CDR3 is CASSQEGLGAGGITYEQFF. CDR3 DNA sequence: TGTGCCAGCAGCCAAGAGGGACTAGGAGCGGGGGGTATCACCTACGAGCAGTTCTTC.

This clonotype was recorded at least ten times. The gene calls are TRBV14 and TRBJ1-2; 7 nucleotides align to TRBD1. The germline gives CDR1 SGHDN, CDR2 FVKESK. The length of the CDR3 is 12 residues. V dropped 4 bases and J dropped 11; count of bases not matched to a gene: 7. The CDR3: CASSPDRVRYTF. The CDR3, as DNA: TGTGCCAGCAGCCCCGACAGGGTGAGGTACACCTTC.

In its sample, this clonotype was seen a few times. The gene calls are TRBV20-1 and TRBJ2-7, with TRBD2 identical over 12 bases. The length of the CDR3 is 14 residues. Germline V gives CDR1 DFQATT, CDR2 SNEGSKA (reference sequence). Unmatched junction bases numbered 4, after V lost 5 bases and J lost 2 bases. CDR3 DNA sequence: TGCAGTGCTGCGACTAGCGGGGGAACCTACGAGCAGTACTTC. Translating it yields CSAATSGGTYEQYF.

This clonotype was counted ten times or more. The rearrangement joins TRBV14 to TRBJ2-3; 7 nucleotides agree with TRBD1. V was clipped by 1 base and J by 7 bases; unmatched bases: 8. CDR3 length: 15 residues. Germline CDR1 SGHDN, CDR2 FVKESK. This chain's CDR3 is CASSQGGRGIYTQYF. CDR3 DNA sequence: TGTGCCAGCAGCCAAGGCGGCAGGGGGATCTATACGCAGTATTTT.

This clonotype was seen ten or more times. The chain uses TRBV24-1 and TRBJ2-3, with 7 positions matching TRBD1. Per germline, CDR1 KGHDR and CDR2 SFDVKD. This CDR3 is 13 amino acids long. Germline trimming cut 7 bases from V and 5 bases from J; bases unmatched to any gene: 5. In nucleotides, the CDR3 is TGTGCCACCAGGGGGACAGAACGAGATACGCAGTATTTT. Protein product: CATRGTERDTQYF.

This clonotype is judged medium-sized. The CDR3 region has the DNA TGTGCCAGCAGCTTAAAGACTCACAATGAGCAGTTCTTC. It encodes CASSLKTHNEQFF. This chain uses TRBV11-1 with TRBJ2-1; D uncertain. Germline-derived CDR1 and CDR2 are SGHAT and FQDESV (reference sequence). This CDR3 is 13 amino acids long. V lost 2 bases and J 5 bases, leaving 7 bases between the germline ends.

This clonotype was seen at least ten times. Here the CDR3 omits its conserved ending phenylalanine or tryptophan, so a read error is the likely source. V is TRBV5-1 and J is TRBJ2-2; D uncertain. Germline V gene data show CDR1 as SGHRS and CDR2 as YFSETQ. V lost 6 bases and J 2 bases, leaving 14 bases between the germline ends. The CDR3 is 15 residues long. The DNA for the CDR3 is TGCGCCAGCAAAGGGATTAGTCCTAACACCGGGGAGCTGTTTTCT. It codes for CASKGISPNTGELFS.